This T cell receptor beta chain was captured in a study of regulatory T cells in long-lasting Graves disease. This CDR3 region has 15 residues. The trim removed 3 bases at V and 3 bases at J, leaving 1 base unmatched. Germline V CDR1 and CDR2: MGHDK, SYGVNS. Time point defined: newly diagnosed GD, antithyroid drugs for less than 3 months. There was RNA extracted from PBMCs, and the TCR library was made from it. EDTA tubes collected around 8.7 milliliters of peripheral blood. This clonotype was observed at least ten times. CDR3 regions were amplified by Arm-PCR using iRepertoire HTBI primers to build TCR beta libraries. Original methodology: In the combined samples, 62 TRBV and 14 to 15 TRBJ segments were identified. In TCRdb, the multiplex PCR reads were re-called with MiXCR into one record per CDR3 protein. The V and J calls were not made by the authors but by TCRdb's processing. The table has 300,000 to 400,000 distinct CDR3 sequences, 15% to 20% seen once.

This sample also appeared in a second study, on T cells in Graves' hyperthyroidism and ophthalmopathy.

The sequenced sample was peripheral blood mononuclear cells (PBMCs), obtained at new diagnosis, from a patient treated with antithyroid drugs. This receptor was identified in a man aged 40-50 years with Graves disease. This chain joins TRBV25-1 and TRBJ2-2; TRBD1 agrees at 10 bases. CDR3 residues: CASSEGTGDTGELFF. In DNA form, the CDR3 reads TGTGCCAGCAGTGAGGGGACAGGGGACACCGGGGAGCTGTTTTTT.